This is a list of T cell receptor beta chains from one sample in a study of T-cell memory formation after mild COVID-19. TCRdb re-called the 5' RACE reads through MiXCR, storing one row per CDR3 protein. The sample carries roughly 300,000 distinct CDR3 sequences, 15% to 20% recorded once. Sequencing was performed on PBMCs or a T cell subset sorted from them (not recorded which). The receptor set was obtained from a man in his late teens or twenties who had mild COVID-19 (a few samples of this study predate the infection). Cell type and time point are not known. Both conserved end residues are part of each CDR3. A D gene is named only where the DNA matches it firmly. A clone size is listed for some rows: how often the clone was seen (once, few, many), or a class if it is expanded.

J,D,size,V,CDR3,DNA
TRBJ2-7,.,.,TRBV2,CASSRDGYEQYF,TGTGCCAGCAGTCGGGACGGCTACGAGCAGTACTTC
TRBJ2-3,TRBD2,.,TRBV4-3,CASSQGAGGLTDTQYF,TGCGCCAGCAGCCAAGGAGCGGGGGGGCTCACAGATACGCAGTATTTT
TRBJ1-3,.,few,TRBV28,CASSGTGLGDTIYF,TGTGCCAGCAGTGGAACAGGGTTGGGGGACACCATATATTTT
TRBJ1-6,.,few,TRBV5-1,CASSPTSITGSSPNSPLHF,TGCGCCAGCAGCCCTACGTCCATTACAGGGAGTTCCCCGAATTCACCCCTCCACTTT
TRBJ2-1,TRBD2,few,TRBV12-3/TRBV12-4,CASSNSGGLDNEQFF,TGTGCCAGCAGCAACAGCGGGGGGCTGGACAATGAGCAGTTCTTC
TRBJ2-3,TRBD2,many,TRBV12-3/TRBV12-4,CASRRGGPTDTQYF,TGTGCCAGCAGGCGGGGGGGGCCCACAGATACGCAGTATTTT
TRBJ2-5,TRBD1,many,TRBV7-7,CASSLGTGGQETQYF,TGTGCCAGCAGCTTAGGGACAGGGGGCCAAGAGACCCAGTACTTC
TRBJ2-1,.,.,TRBV7-2,CASSASTFEQFF,TGTGCCAGCAGCGCCTCCACATTTGAGCAGTTCTTC
TRBJ2-1,.,few,TRBV12-3/TRBV12-4,CASSLYNYNEQFF,TGTGCCAGCAGTTTATACAACTACAATGAGCAGTTCTTC
TRBJ1-2,.,.,TRBV23-1,CASSRVRVFLFGYTF,TGCGCCAGCAGTCGGGTACGCGTGTTTCTTTTTGGCTACACCTTC
TRBJ1-1,TRBD1,.,TRBV4-2,CASSQGGTANTEAFF,TGTGCCAGCAGCCAAGGGGGGACAGCGAACACTGAAGCTTTCTTT
TRBJ1-5,.,few,TRBV20-1,CSARGLLEGDGNQPQHF,TGCAGTGCTAGAGGTCTGCTTGAGGGTGATGGCAATCAGCCCCAGCATTTT
TRBJ2-3,.,.,TRBV4-3,CASSPRTETGTDTQYF,TGCGCCAGCAGCCCTCGGACGGAGACAGGCACAGATACGCAGTATTTT
TRBJ1-2,.,.,TRBV5-4,CASSFWGAYGYTF,TGTGCCAGCAGCTTTTGGGGGGCATATGGCTACACCTTC
TRBJ1-5,TRBD1,many,TRBV28,CASSSLRQGSNQPQHF,TGTGCCAGCAGTTCCCTCCGACAGGGTAGCAATCAGCCCCAGCATTTT
TRBJ2-1,TRBD2,.,TRBV5-5,CASSLGLAISSYNEQFF,TGTGCCAGCAGCTTAGGACTAGCGATCAGCTCCTACAATGAGCAGTTCTTC